This TCR beta chain is drawn from a study of cytomegalovirus exposure and HLA in healthy donors. The CDR3 contains 21 residues. The primer mix had 60 Vbeta and 13 Jbeta primers. The repertoire was sequenced with immunoSEQ multiplex PCR; TCRdb's copy has only in-frame clones and lacks some. Of about 120,000 clones listed, around 85% are singletons. This clone was detected only once. Sequences were obtained from PBMCs. This chain uses TRBV21-1 with TRBJ1-5; TRBD1 reflects the table's D call only, with no check against the DNA. TRBV21-1 is a documented pseudogene. This receptor was obtained from a man aged 35-49 years in good health and CMV-seronegative. The CDR3 DNA sequence: TGTGCCAGCAGCTTAGGAGTCCCGGGACAGGGTGGGGCTGGGGGCAATCAGCCCCAGCATTTT. Residues: CASSLGVPGQGGAGGNQPQHF.